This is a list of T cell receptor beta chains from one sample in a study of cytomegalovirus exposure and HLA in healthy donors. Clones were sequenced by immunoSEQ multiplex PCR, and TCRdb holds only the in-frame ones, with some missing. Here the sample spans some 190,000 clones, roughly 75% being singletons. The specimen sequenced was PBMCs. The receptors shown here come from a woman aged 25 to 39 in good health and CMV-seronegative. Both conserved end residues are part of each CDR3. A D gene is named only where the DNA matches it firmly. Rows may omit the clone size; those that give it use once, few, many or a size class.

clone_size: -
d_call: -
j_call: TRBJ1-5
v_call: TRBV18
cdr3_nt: TGTGCCAGCTCACCCCAGAGGGGGAGCAATCAGCCCCAGCATTTT
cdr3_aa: CASSPQRGSNQPQHF

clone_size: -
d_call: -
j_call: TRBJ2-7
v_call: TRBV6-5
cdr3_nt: TGTGCCAGCAGTCCGTTTGGGGGCAATCCCTACGAGCAGTACTTC
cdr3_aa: CASSPFGGNPYEQYF

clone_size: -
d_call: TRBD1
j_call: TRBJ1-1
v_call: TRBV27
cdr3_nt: TGTGCCAGCAGTTTAAACAGGGGCACTGAAGCTTTCTTT
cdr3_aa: CASSLNRGTEAFF

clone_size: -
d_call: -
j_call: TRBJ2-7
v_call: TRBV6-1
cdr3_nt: TGTGCCAGCAGCCCAGGGGAGTGGGAGCAGTACTTC
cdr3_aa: CASSPGEWEQYF

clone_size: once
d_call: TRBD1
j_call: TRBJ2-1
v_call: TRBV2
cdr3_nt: TGTGCCAGCAGGTCGGGACAGGGACGAAATGAGCAGTTCTTC
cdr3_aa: CASRSGQGRNEQFF

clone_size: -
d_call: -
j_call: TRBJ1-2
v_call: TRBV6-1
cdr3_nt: TGTGCCAGCAGTCTCAGGGGTTCGTATGGCTACACCTTC
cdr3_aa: CASSLRGSYGYTF

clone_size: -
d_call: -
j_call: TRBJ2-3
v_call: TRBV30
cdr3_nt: TGTGCCTGGAGTGACGTGGCTCGATTCCACCTTAGCACAGATACGCAGTATTTT
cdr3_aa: CAWSDVARFHLSTDTQYF

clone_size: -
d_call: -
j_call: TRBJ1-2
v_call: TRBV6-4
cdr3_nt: TGTGCCAGCAGTGACTCTGTGGGGCAGGGCTATGGCTACACCTTC
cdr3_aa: CASSDSVGQGYGYTF

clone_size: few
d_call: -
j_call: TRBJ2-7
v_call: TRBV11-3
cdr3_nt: TGTGCCAGCAGCTTAGGAGGTGCGGGGGCGGGCGAGCAGTACTTC
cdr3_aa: CASSLGGAGAGEQYF

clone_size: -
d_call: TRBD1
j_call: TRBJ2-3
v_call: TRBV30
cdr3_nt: TGTGCCTGGAGGAACAGGGGTGAAACAGATACGCAGTATTTT
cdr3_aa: CAWRNRGETDTQYF

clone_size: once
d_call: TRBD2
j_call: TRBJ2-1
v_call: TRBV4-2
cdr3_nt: TGTGCCAGCAGCCAAACGGGACTAGCGGGGGCCAGAGAGCAGTTCTTC
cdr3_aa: CASSQTGLAGAREQFF

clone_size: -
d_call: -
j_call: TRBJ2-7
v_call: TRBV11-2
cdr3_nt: TGTGCCAGCAACCACGGGGGACTTACGGGGCAGTACTTC
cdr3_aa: CASNHGGLTGQYF

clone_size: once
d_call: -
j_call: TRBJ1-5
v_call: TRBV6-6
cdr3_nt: TGTGCCAGCAGTTCACAGGGTAGGAATCAGCCCCAGCATTTT
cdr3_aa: CASSSQGRNQPQHF

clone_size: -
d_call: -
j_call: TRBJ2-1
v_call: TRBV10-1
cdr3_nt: TGCGCCAGCAGTGAGTACAGCAATGAGCAGTTCTTC
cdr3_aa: CASSEYSNEQFF

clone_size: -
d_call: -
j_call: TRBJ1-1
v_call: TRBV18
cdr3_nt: TGTGCCAGCTCACCACCTTTCGGTGGGGGGGACACTGAAGCTTTCTTT
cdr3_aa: CASSPPFGGGDTEAFF

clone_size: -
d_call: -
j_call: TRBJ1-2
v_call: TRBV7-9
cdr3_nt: TGTGCCAGCAGCTTATCGGGGCTATACAGGGATGGCTACACCTTC
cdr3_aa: CASSLSGLYRDGYTF

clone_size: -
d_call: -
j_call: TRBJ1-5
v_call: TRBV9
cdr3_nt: TGTGCCAGCAGCGTGGACGAGGGTTATCAGCCCCAGCATTTT
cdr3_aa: CASSVDEGYQPQHF

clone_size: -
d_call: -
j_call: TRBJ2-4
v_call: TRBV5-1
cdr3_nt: TGCGCCAGCAGCTTGGGCGACAGACAAAACATTCAGTACTTC
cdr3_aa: CASSLGDRQNIQYF

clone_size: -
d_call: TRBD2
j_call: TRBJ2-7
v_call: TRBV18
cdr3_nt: TGTGCCAGCTCCCCCGGGGGGGGCTTCGACGAGCAGTACTTC
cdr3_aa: CASSPGGGFDEQYF

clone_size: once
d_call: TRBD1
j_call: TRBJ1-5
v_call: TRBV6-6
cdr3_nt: TGTGCCAGCAGTTACTCCTCAGGGGGCCAGCAGCCCCAGCATTTT
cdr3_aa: CASSYSSGGQQPQHF

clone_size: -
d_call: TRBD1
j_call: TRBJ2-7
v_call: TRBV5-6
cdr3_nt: TGTGCCAGCAGCTCCGCACCGGGACAGGGGCAGTACGAGCAGTACTTC
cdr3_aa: CASSSAPGQGQYEQYF

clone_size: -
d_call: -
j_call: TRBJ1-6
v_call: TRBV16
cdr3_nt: TGTGCCAGCAGCCAATCTCACAGCCCAACCGGTTCACCCCTCCACTTT
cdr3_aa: CASSQSHSPTGSPLHF

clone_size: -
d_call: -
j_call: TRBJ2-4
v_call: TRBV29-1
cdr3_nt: TGCAGCGTTGAAGTCAGGGTAGGAGACATTCAGTACTTC
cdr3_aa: CSVEVRVGDIQYF

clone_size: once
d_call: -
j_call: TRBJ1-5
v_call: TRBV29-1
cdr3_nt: TGCAGCGTCACACAGGATTTCAATCAGCCCCAGCATTTT
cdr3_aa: CSVTQDFNQPQHF

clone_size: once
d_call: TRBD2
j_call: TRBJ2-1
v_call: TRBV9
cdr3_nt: TGTGCCAGCAGCGTAGGTCCGGCTAGCGGGGGTTACAATGAGCAGTTCTTC
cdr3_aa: CASSVGPASGGYNEQFF

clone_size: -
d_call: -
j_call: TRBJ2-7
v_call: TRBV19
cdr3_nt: TGTGCCAGTAGTACAAGGGGGTTGTATTACGAGCAGTACTTC
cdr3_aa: CASSTRGLYYEQYF

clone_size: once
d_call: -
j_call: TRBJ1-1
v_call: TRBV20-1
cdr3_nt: TGCAGTGCCCGAATGAGGACTGAAGCTTTCTTT
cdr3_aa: CSARMRTEAFF

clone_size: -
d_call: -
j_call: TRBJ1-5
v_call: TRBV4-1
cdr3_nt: TGCGCCAGCAGCCAAGATCACGGCTTCGGGGGGATCGGCAATCAGCCCCAGCATTTT
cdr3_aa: CASSQDHGFGGIGNQPQHF

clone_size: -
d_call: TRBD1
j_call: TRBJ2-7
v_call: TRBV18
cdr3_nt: TGTGCCAGCTCACCGGGACAGGGCTCGAGCGAGCAGTACTTC
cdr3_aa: CASSPGQGSSEQYF

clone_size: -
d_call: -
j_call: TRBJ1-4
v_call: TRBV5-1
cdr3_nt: TGCGCCAGCGGCCAGGACGGGGGGAATGAAAAACTGTTTTTT
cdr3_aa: CASGQDGGNEKLFF

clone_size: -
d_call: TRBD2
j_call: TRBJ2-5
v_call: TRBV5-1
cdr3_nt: TGCGCCAGCAGCTTGGCGGCTAGCGGGGGGTCGTACCAAGAGACCCAGTACTTC
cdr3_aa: CASSLAASGGSYQETQYF

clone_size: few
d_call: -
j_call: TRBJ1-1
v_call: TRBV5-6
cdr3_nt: TGTGCCAGCAGCTTGGGTGTGTCGCGATTCAGTGGAGGTGAAGCTTTCTTT
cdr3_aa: CASSLGVSRFSGGEAFF

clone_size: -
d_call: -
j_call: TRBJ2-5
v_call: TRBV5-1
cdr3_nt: TGCGCCAGCAGCTCCTCAGGGGGGCTGCAAGAGACCCAGTACTTC
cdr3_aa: CASSSSGGLQETQYF

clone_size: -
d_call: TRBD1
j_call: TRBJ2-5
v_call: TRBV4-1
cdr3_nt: TGCGCCAGCAGCCAAGAGCTGACAGGGGATTTGCGAGAGACCCAGTACTTC
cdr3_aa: CASSQELTGDLRETQYF

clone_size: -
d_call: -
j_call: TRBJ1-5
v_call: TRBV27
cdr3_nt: TGTGCCAGCAGTTTTAGGGGGACGGATCAGCCCCAGCATTTT
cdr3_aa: CASSFRGTDQPQHF

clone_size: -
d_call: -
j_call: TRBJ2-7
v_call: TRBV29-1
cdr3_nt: TGCAGCGGGACGCAGGGACAGAATAAAGGGCCGGGGGCCTACGAGCAGTACTTC
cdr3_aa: CSGTQGQNKGPGAYEQYF

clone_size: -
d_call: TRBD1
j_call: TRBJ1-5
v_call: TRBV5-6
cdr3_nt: TGTGCCAGCAGCTTGTTGCGGGACAGGGATCAGCCCCAGCATTTT
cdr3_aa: CASSLLRDRDQPQHF

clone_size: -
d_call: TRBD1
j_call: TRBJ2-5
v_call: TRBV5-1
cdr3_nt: TGCGCCAGCAGCTATGGGACAGGGGAAGAGACCCAGTACTTC
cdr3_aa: CASSYGTGEETQYF

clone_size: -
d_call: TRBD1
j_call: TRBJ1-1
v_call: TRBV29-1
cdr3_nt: TGCAGCGCCCAACAGGGGGCCTCGAACACTGAAGCTTTCTTT
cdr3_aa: CSAQQGASNTEAFF

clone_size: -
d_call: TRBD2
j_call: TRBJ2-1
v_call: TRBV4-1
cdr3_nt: TGCGCCAGCAGCCAGATCGGGGGAGGGTTGGATGAGCAGTTCTTC
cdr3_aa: CASSQIGGGLDEQFF

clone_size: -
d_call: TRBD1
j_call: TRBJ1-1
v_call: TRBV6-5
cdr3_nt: TGTGCCAGCAGTTTATTCGGGGACAGCACTGAAGCTTTCTTT
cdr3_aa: CASSLFGDSTEAFF

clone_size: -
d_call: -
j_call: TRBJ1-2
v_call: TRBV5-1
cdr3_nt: TGCGCCAGCACGCCGGGACAACGCTATGGCTACACCTTC
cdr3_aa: CASTPGQRYGYTF

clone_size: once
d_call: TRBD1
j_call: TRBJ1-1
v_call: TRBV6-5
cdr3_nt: TGTGCCAGCGGTCGAGACAGGGGGCACACTGAAGCTTTCTTT
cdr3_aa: CASGRDRGHTEAFF

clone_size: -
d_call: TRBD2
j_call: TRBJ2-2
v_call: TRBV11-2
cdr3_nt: TGTGCCAGCAGCTTCGGGGGGTACACCGGGGAGCTGTTTTTT
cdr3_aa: CASSFGGYTGELFF

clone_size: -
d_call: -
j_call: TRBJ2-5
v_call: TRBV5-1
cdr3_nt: TGCGCCAGCAGCTTGGATTGGGCAGAAGAGACCCAGTACTTC
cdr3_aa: CASSLDWAEETQYF

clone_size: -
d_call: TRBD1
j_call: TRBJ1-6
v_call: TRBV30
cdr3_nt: TGTGCCTGGAGTGTAGCCTCCTCGGGACAGGCTTCACCCCTCCACTTT
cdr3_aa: CAWSVASSGQASPLHF

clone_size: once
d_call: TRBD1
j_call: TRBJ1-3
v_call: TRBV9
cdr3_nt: TGTGCCAGCAGCGTAGCAGGGGGCAAACGAAACACCATATATTTT
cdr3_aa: CASSVAGGKRNTIYF

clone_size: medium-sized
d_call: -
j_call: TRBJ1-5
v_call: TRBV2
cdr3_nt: TGTGCCAGCAGTGAATGGGCAGGGAAGTCCCAGCATTTT
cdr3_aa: CASSEWAGKSQHF

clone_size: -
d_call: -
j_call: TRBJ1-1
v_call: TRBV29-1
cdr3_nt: TGCAGCGCGCATTCGGACAAAAAGGATGAAGCTTTCTTT
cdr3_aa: CSAHSDKKDEAFF

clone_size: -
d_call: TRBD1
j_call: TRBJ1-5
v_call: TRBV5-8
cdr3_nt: TGTGCCAGCAGTTACGACAGGGTGGCCATCCAGCCCCAGCATTTT
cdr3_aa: CASSYDRVAIQPQHF

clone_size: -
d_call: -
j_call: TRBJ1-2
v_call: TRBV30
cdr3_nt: TGTGCCTGGAGTGTGGGGGCAGGGTATGGCTACACCTTC
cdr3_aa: CAWSVGAGYGYTF

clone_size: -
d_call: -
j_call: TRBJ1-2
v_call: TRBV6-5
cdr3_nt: TGTGCCAGCAGTTACTCGAGTTGGGCAGACTATGGCTACACCTTC
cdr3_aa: CASSYSSWADYGYTF

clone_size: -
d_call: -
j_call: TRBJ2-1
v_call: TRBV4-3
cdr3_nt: TGCGCCAGCAGCCCAGGGGCCCCTTACAATGAGCAGTTCTTC
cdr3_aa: CASSPGAPYNEQFF

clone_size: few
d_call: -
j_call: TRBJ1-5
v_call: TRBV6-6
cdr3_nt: TGTGCCAGCAGTTACCGGGGGTATAGCAATCAGCCCCAGCATTTT
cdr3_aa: CASSYRGYSNQPQHF

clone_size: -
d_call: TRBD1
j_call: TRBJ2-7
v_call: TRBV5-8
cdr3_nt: TGTGCCAGCAGCTTCGGGACAGTTACCTACGAGCAGTACTTC
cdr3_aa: CASSFGTVTYEQYF